Listed below are T cell receptor beta chains from one sample, sequenced in a study of T-cell memory formation after mild COVID-19. TCRdb re-derived calls from the 5' RACE reads in MiXCR, one entry per CDR3 protein. The data hold 25,000 to 30,000 distinct CDR3 sequences, with about 16% observed a single time. The sequencing sample was made of PBMCs or a T cell subset sorted from them (not recorded which). The receptors were gathered from an adult who had mild COVID-19 (a few samples of this study predate the infection). Cell type and time point are not known. Each CDR3 is given with its conserved first and last residue. A D gene is named only where the DNA matches it firmly. A row's size may be missing; if present it is once, few, many or a size class.

d_call: -; clone_size: medium-sized; j_call: TRBJ2-7; v_call: TRBV7-2; cdr3_nt: TGTGCCAGCAGCCCTGTTGGGGGCGTAAGCTCCTACGAGCAGTACTTC; cdr3_aa: CASSPVGGVSSYEQYF
d_call: -; clone_size: many; j_call: TRBJ2-3; v_call: TRBV9; cdr3_nt: TGTGCCAGCAGCGTGGAAAGGGGGGGGTACACAGATACGCAGTATTTT; cdr3_aa: CASSVERGGYTDTQYF
d_call: TRBD2; clone_size: many; j_call: TRBJ2-7; v_call: TRBV5-5; cdr3_nt: TGTGCCAGCAGCTTGGCGTTCAGCGGGAGTTCGTACGAGCAGTACTTC; cdr3_aa: CASSLAFSGSSYEQYF
d_call: TRBD1; clone_size: many; j_call: TRBJ1-1; v_call: TRBV6-2/TRBV6-3; cdr3_nt: TGTGCCAGCAGTCGGACAGGGAGCGAGTTCACTGAAGCTTTCTTT; cdr3_aa: CASSRTGSEFTEAFF
d_call: -; clone_size: -; j_call: TRBJ2-3; v_call: TRBV7-9; cdr3_nt: TGTGCCAGCAGCTACCTAGCAGATACGCAGTATTTT; cdr3_aa: CASSYLADTQYF
d_call: TRBD1; clone_size: -; j_call: TRBJ1-2; v_call: TRBV6-5; cdr3_nt: TGTGCCACTCAGAAGACAGGGCGGAATTATGGCTACACCTTC; cdr3_aa: CATQKTGRNYGYTF
d_call: TRBD1; clone_size: many; j_call: TRBJ2-7; v_call: TRBV3-1; cdr3_nt: TGTGCCAGCAGCCAAGCGGGACAGGTCACCTACGAGCAGTACTTC; cdr3_aa: CASSQAGQVTYEQYF
d_call: -; clone_size: many; j_call: TRBJ2-3; v_call: TRBV4-3; cdr3_nt: TGCGCCAGCAGCCAAGACCCTCCGGCCTCTAGCACAGATACGCAGTATTTT; cdr3_aa: CASSQDPPASSTDTQYF
d_call: -; clone_size: medium-sized; j_call: TRBJ2-3; v_call: TRBV29-1; cdr3_nt: TGCAGCGTTGCTTCCGGCGGGGCCACAGATACGCAGTATTTT; cdr3_aa: CSVASGGATDTQYF
d_call: TRBD1; clone_size: few; j_call: TRBJ2-6; v_call: TRBV19; cdr3_nt: TGTGCCAGTACGGACAGGGCTGGGGCCAACGTCCTGACTTTC; cdr3_aa: CASTDRAGANVLTF
d_call: TRBD2; clone_size: many; j_call: TRBJ2-1; v_call: TRBV4-2; cdr3_nt: TGTGCCAGCTTCGGGACTAGCGGGAGATCCCCTCACAATGAGCAGTTCTTC; cdr3_aa: CASFGTSGRSPHNEQFF
d_call: -; clone_size: many; j_call: TRBJ2-5; v_call: TRBV5-1; cdr3_nt: TGCGCCAGCAGGTTCCGGGGACACTTTCAAGAGACCCAGTACTTC; cdr3_aa: CASRFRGHFQETQYF
d_call: TRBD1; clone_size: -; j_call: TRBJ1-2; v_call: TRBV29-1; cdr3_nt: TGCAGCGTTGCAGGGACAGGGGGTAACTATGGCTACACCTTC; cdr3_aa: CSVAGTGGNYGYTF
d_call: TRBD1; clone_size: -; j_call: TRBJ2-7; v_call: TRBV7-7; cdr3_nt: TGTGCTAGCAGCTTAGGGACAGGGAGCTACGAGCAGTACTTC; cdr3_aa: CASSLGTGSYEQYF
d_call: TRBD2; clone_size: -; j_call: TRBJ2-2; v_call: TRBV7-2; cdr3_nt: TGTGCCAGCAGCTCGGGACTAGCGGGAACCGGGGAGCTGTTTTTT; cdr3_aa: CASSSGLAGTGELFF
d_call: -; clone_size: -; j_call: TRBJ2-5; v_call: TRBV7-2; cdr3_nt: TGTGCCAGCAGCTTAGGGGGGGCGAGGGCAGAGACCCAGTACTTC; cdr3_aa: CASSLGGARAETQYF
d_call: TRBD1; clone_size: -; j_call: TRBJ1-4; v_call: TRBV7-8; cdr3_nt: TGTGCCAGCAGCCAAGGCGGACAGGGGAATGAAAAACTGTTTTTT; cdr3_aa: CASSQGGQGNEKLFF